Following are 28 T cell receptor beta chains from one sample sequenced in a study of memory CD8 T cells in hepatitis C reinfection (dated by TCRdb to the late 2010s). The sample's time point, from its label and the paper: peak reinfection, 3 to 8 weeks after reinfection detection. Sorted cells were sequenced directly ex vivo, without in vitro expansion prior to TCR sequencing. Libraries were prepared through the immunoSEQ multiplex PCR assay. TCRdb obtained this table from immuneACCESS and retained in-frame rearrangements with V and J assigned. These tables miss some clones; where compared with another copy, unresolved V genes account for less than half of the shortfall, and the remainder is unexplained. Counted in this sample were under 50,000 clones; 70% to 90% of them appeared once. The ten top clones hold 1% to 1.5% of the sample. Sequencing was done on a sample of naive CD8+ T cells sorted from blood. This specimen's cell subset or site label, per the study, means: total naive CD8+CD45RO- T cells. All receptors derive from a man aged 18-30 years with hepatitis C virus infection.

Only one count was recorded for this clone. The V call is TRBV9, the J call TRBJ1-1; a weak D match, TRBD1 (5 bases). The CDR3 is 14 amino acids. Trimming removed 4 bases from V and 4 bases from J, with 14 bases in between. Per the germline V gene, CDR1 is SGDLS and CDR2 is YYNGEE. The DNA of the CDR3 is TGTGCCAGCAGCTCCGGGGCGGAGGGCACTGAAGCTTTCTTT. Residues: CASSSGAEGTEAFF.

The chain has TRBV11-2 and TRBJ2-5; no definite D call. The V gene lost 0 bases and the J gene lost 4 bases, with 12 bases spanning the gap. Germline CDR1 is SGHAT and CDR2 is FQNNGV. The CDR3 is made up of 15 amino acids. The CDR3 nucleotides read TGTGCCAGCAGCTTAGATCTCAACAGAAGAGAGACCCAGTACTTC. Its protein product is CASSLDLNRRETQYF.

The rearrangement links TRBV11-3 to TRBJ2-7; 10 nucleotides agree with TRBD2. The germline CDR1 and CDR2 sequences are SGHNT and YENEEA. The CDR3 consists of 15 residues. J was trimmed by 7 bases and V by 5 bases; bases with no gene match: 11. CDR3 region: CASSPGTSAPGEQYF. The CDR3 DNA reads as TGTGCCAGCAGCCCTGGGACTAGCGCTCCCGGTGAGCAGTACTTC.

This clone was seen just once. The genes are TRBV5-4 and TRBJ2-5; TRBD2 matches 7 bases. V gave up 4 bases and J gave up 4 bases; unmatched junction bases: 13. Germline V gene sequence: CDR1 SGHNT, CDR2 YYREEE (reference sequence). The CDR3 extends over 16 amino acids. CDR3 sequence (DNA): TGTGCCAGCAGCCCGGGGGAGGGGCATGGACCAGAGACCCAGTACTTC. This sequence encodes CASSPGEGHGPETQYF.

V usage is TRBV7-9 and J usage is TRBJ2-6; TRBD2 might be the D (6 bases). CDR1 is SEHNR and CDR2 is FQNEAQ in the germline V gene (reference sequence). This CDR3 is 15 amino acids long. V was cut by 8 bases and J by 0 bases, with 11 bases left in between. Here the CDR3 reads CASGGGSSGANVLTF. CDR3 nucleotide sequence: TGTGCCAGCGGGGGAGGCTCCTCTGGGGCCAACGTCCTGACTTTC.

The gene calls are TRBV27 and TRBJ1-5; the D gene is possibly TRBD1 (5 bases). Germline V gene lookup returns CDR1 MNHEY and CDR2 SMNVEV (reference sequence). The V and J ends lost 5 bases and 1 base respectively, with 9 bases between them. The CDR3 totals 14 residues. In DNA form, the CDR3 reads TGTGCCAGCAGTCAGGGTGGAAGCAATCAGCCCCAGCATTTT. Its translation is CASSQGGSNQPQHF.

The chain recombines TRBV6-5 with TRBJ2-1; the D gene is possibly TRBD1 (5 bases). The V gene lost 5 bases and the J gene lost 7 bases, with 18 bases spanning the gap. The germline CDR1 and CDR2 sequences are MNHEY and SVGAGI. CDR3 length: 15 residues. CDR3 sequence (DNA): TGTGCCAGCAGTCCCGGGCCAGGGCTAGAGAATGAGCAGTTCTTC. It encodes CASSPGPGLENEQFF.

V usage is TRBV7-6 and J usage is TRBJ2-7; 11 bases map to TRBD2. The CDR3 covers 14 residues. Germline V gene lookup returns CDR1 SGHVS and CDR2 FNYEAQ. J gave up 6 bases and V 5 bases, and 6 bases lay outside the gene matches. CDR3 sequence reads: CASSVTGLAGEQYF. The CDR3 bases are TGTGCCAGCAGCGTCACCGGACTAGCGGGCGAGCAGTACTTC.

The chain links TRBV2 to TRBJ2-1, with D maybe TRBD1 (6 bases). The CDR3 contains 15 residues. V lost 7 bases, J lost 4 bases, and 17 bases lay in between. Germline V gives CDR1 SNHLY, CDR2 FYNNEI. CDR3 coding DNA: TGTGCCAGCACCACCCGGGACAAGATTTACAATGAGCAGTTCTTC. This translates into CASTTRDKIYNEQFF. Using reference TRBV2 and TRBJ2-1 for the parts outside the CDR3, the full variable domain is EPEVTQTPSHQVTQMGQEVILRCVPISNHLYFYWYRQILGQKVEFLVSFYNNEISEKSEIFDDQFSVERPDGSNFTLKIRSTKLEDSAMYFCASTTRDKIYNEQFFGPGTRLTVL.

The genes are TRBV5-8 and TRBJ2-3; 12 bases are a match to TRBD2. CDR1 is SGHTS, CDR2 YDEGEE, per germline. This CDR3 region has 15 residues. The J segment lost 6 bases and the V segment lost 0 bases, leaving 2 bases of the junction unmatched. CDR3 sequence: CASSLGLAGADTQYF. The CDR3 region has the DNA TGTGCCAGCAGCTTGGGACTAGCGGGGGCCGATACGCAGTATTTT.

The chain is built from TRBV6-6 and TRBJ1-1; tentatively, D is TRBD1 (5 bases). Germline CDR1 reads MNHNY; CDR2 reads SVGAGI (reference sequence). V dropped 2 bases and J dropped 7 bases, with 11 bases sitting between them. The CDR3 runs to 13 residues. The CDR3 coding sequence is TGTGCCAGCAGTTACGGGGCCCGCGGTGAAGCTTTCTTT. Protein sequence: CASSYGARGEAFF.

The chain is built from TRBV6-5 and TRBJ2-7; 8 nucleotides line up with TRBD1. CDR1 MNHEY and CDR2 SVGAGI come from the germline V gene. V shed 7 bases and J 6 bases; nucleotides not matched to a gene: 14. This CDR3 is 15 amino acids long. CDR3 sequence: CASTETTGAQGEQYF. DNA for the CDR3: TGTGCCAGCACCGAGACGACAGGGGCCCAGGGCGAGCAGTACTTC.

The rearrangement uses TRBV10-3 and TRBJ1-4; TRBD1 aligns across 10 bases. This CDR3 contains 16 residues. J gave up 5 bases and V 2 bases, and 5 bases lay outside the gene matches. Germline CDR1 and CDR2: ENHRY and SYGVKD. The CDR3 nucleotides are TGTGCCATCAGTGAGGCCCCGGGACAGGGGAATGAAAAACTGTTTTTT. Protein sequence: CAISEAPGQGNEKLFF.

The J gene is TRBJ2-7, the V gene TRBV28; 10 positions match TRBD2. The trim removed 2 bases at V and 3 bases at J, leaving 4 bases unmatched. CDR3 length: 15 amino acids. The germline CDR1 and CDR2 sequences are MDHEN and SYDVKM. CDR3 DNA: TGTGCCAGCAGTTTAAGGGCTAGCGGGAGCTACGAGCAGTACTTC. Translating it yields CASSLRASGSYEQYF.

With regard to this clone: A junction boundary mismatches the germline segment, possibly from a read error. J is TRBJ2-1 and V is TRBV6-5; 7 bases agree with TRBD2. Germline V gives CDR1 MNHEY, CDR2 SVGAGI. The CDR3 runs to 16 residues. Here the CDR3 DNA reads TGTGCCAGCAGTCACTCTAGCGGACACTCCTACAATGAGCAGTTCTTC. As protein: CASSHSSGHSYNEQFF.

J is TRBJ2-1 and V is TRBV6-5; 11 nucleotides line up with TRBD2. The CDR3 has 15 amino acids. CDR1 is MNHEY and CDR2 is SVGAGI in the germline V gene. V shed 2 bases and J 4 bases; nucleotides not matched to a gene: 1. The CDR3 DNA reads as TGTGCCAGCAGTTACCTAGCGGGGGGATACAATGAGCAGTTCTTC. Protein: CASSYLAGGYNEQFF.

CDR3 region: CSVRGFSGNTIYF. DNA for the CDR3: TGCAGCGTAAGGGGTTTCTCTGGAAACACCATATATTTT. The chain employs TRBV29-1 and TRBJ1-3; possibly TRBD1 for D (5 bases). V gave up 6 bases and J gave up 0 bases, with 9 bases separating them. The CDR3 has 13 residues. The germline gives CDR1 SQVTM, CDR2 ANQGSEA.

The chain uses TRBV7-9 and TRBJ2-1; tentative D call: TRBD2 (5 bases). The V and J ends lost 9 bases and 0 bases respectively, with 12 bases between them. Germline V gene data show CDR1 as SEHNR and CDR2 as FQNEAQ (reference sequence). This CDR3 is built from 14 residues. CDR3 nucleotides: TGTGCCAGTGTGGACTCAAACTCCTACAATGAGCAGTTCTTC. Protein sequence: CASVDSNSYNEQFF.

The rearrangement joins TRBV27 to TRBJ1-1; D uncertain. The V gene lost 5 bases and the J gene lost 3 bases, with 10 bases spanning the gap. In germline, CDR1 is MNHEY, CDR2 SMNVEV (reference sequence). The CDR3 covers 13 residues. The CDR3 is CASSVTGYTEAFF. The DNA for the CDR3 is TGTGCCAGCAGTGTGACGGGGTACACTGAAGCTTTCTTT.

The V and J genes are TRBV29-1 and TRBJ2-7; 10 nucleotides line up with TRBD1. V was pared by 7 bases and J by 3 bases, with 9 bases of the junction left unmatched. The CDR3 is 14 amino acids. Germline-derived CDR1 and CDR2 are SQVTM and ANQGSEA. The CDR3 DNA follows: TGCAGCGCGAGCGGGGACAGGGGTGTCTACGAGCAGTACTTC. It encodes CSASGDRGVYEQYF.

A remark on this clone: One junction end disagrees with the germline gene, perhaps due to a read error. CDR3 in DNA: TGTGCCAGCACCCTGGCTAGCGGGGCAACTTCCGGGGCGCTGTTTTTT. Protein sequence: CASTLASGATSGALFF. The chain employs TRBV9 and TRBJ2-2, with 9 bases identical to TRBD2. This CDR3 is built from 16 residues. The germline V gene has CDR1 SGDLS and CDR2 YYNGEE.

CDR3 residues: CASSYSSGLDGYTF. The CDR3 bases are TGTGCCAGCAGTTACTCGTCAGGGCTCGATGGCTACACCTTC. The V gene is TRBV6-5, the J gene TRBJ1-2; maybe TRBD1 (5 bases). CDR1 and CDR2 from the germline V gene are MNHEY and SVGAGI. The CDR3 has 14 amino acids. With 0 bases removed from V and 6 bases from J, the gap between germline ends came to 11 bases.

This chain connects TRBV5-4 to TRBJ2-1; 8 bases map to TRBD2. Germline CDR1 reads SGHNT; CDR2 reads YYREEE (reference sequence). V was clipped by 4 bases and J by 4 bases; unmatched bases: 7. The CDR3 runs 15 residues. In DNA form, the CDR3 reads TGTGCCAGCAGCCCTCTAGCGGGTCTTTACAATGAGCAGTTCTTC. It encodes CASSPLAGLYNEQFF.

CDR3 sequence: CASSVGWTSGSTDTQYF. The CDR3 nucleotides read TGTGCCAGCAGCGTAGGATGGACTAGCGGGTCCACAGATACGCAGTATTTT. J is TRBJ2-3 and V is TRBV9, with TRBD2 matching over 11 bases. Trimming cost V 0 bases and J 2 bases; bases outside gene matches: 5. The germline gives CDR1 SGDLS, CDR2 YYNGEE. This CDR3 region has 17 residues.

The chain employs TRBV27 and TRBJ2-7; possibly TRBD2 for D (6 bases). The CDR3 totals 14 residues. Germline CDR1 and CDR2: MNHEY and SMNVEV (reference sequence). Trimming removed 2 bases at V and 3 bases at J, with 11 bases between. DNA for the CDR3: TGTGCCAGCAGTTTAAAGCGGGCAAACTACGAGCAGTACTTC. This gives the protein CASSLKRANYEQYF.

The rearrangement links TRBV7-3 to TRBJ2-3; possible D gene TRBD2, 5 bases. Germline CDR1 and CDR2: SGHTA and FQGTGA. CDR3 length equals 13 residues. V shed 2 bases and J shed 4 bases, with 7 bases lying between them. The CDR3 DNA is TGTGCCAGCAGCTTAGAGGGCCCAGATACGCAGTATTTT. Its translation is CASSLEGPDTQYF.

As for this clone: The same CDR3 arises from other DNA sequences in this sample as well. This chain connects TRBV29-1 to TRBJ2-7; 10 bases match TRBD1. Losses at the gene ends were 4 bases for V and 2 bases for J; bases not matched to a gene: 11. The CDR3 contains 16 residues. Germline loops: CDR1 SQVTM, CDR2 ANQGSEA. CDR3 DNA: TGCAGCGTTGGAACGTCGGGGACAGGGGTGACCTACGAGCAGTACTTC. This gives the protein CSVGTSGTGVTYEQYF.

This chain joins TRBV5-4 and TRBJ2-2; D not resolved. V lost 0 bases to trimming and J lost 4 bases, with 7 bases between them. From germline, CDR1 is SGHNT and CDR2 YYREEE (reference sequence). The CDR3 has 14 residues. The DNA for the CDR3 is TGTGCCAGCAGCTTGGACGGTTTCACCGGGGAGCTGTTTTTT. Translating it yields CASSLDGFTGELFF. Combining the CDR3 with reference TRBV5-4 and TRBJ2-2 gives the whole variable domain ETGVTQSPTHLIKTRGQQVTLRCSSQSGHNTVSWYQQALGQGPQFIFQYYREEENGRGNFPPRFSGLQFPNYSSELNVNALELDDSALYLCASSLDGFTGELFFGEGSRLTVL.